A selection of T cell receptor beta chains follows, all from one sample in a study of T cell therapy after organ transplantation. Measured with immunoSEQ multiplex PCR; TCRdb has only the in-frame clones, and not every one. The profile shows 45,000 to 50,000 clones, 85% to 95% of them singletons. Their antigen targets remain unknown. This material consisted of CD8+ T cells from blood, taken before autologous CMV-specific T cell therapy. These TCRs come from a human patient who had received a solid organ transplant and had CMV disease. The CDR3 runs from the conserved cysteine through the conserved F or W. A D gene is named only where the DNA matches it firmly. A clone size is listed for some rows: how often the clone was seen (once, few, many), or a class if it is expanded.

v_call: TRBV4-3; d_call: NA; j_call: TRBJ2-7; clone_size: once; cdr3_aa: CASSQDVDPSYEQYF; cdr3_nt: TGCGCCAGCAGCCAAGATGTGGACCCCTCCTACGAGCAGTACTTC
v_call: TRBV19; d_call: NA; j_call: TRBJ2-6; clone_size: NA; cdr3_aa: CASMTGANVLTF; cdr3_nt: TGTGCCAGCATGACTGGGGCCAACGTCCTGACTTTC
v_call: TRBV6-5; d_call: TRBD1; j_call: TRBJ1-1; clone_size: once; cdr3_aa: CASTLVEGAATEAFF; cdr3_nt: TGTGCCAGCACCCTCGTCGAGGGGGCGGCCACTGAAGCTTTCTTT
v_call: TRBV15; d_call: TRBD1; j_call: TRBJ2-5; clone_size: NA; cdr3_aa: CATSSNRGLGETQYF; cdr3_nt: TGTGCCACCAGCAGTAACAGGGGGTTAGGAGAGACCCAGTACTTC
v_call: TRBV6-4; d_call: NA; j_call: TRBJ1-5; clone_size: NA; cdr3_aa: CASSWTWRDRNSNQPQHF; cdr3_nt: TGTGCCAGCAGTTGGACCTGGAGGGACCGAAATAGCAATCAGCCCCAGCATTTT
v_call: TRBV25-1; d_call: NA; j_call: TRBJ2-6; clone_size: NA; cdr3_aa: CASSDFSGANVLTF; cdr3_nt: TGTGCCAGCAGTGACTTCTCTGGGGCCAACGTCCTGACTTTC
v_call: TRBV7-9; d_call: TRBD2; j_call: TRBJ2-2; clone_size: NA; cdr3_aa: CASSLARAGVNTGELFF; cdr3_nt: TGTGCCAGCAGCTTAGCCAGGGCGGGAGTGAACACCGGGGAGCTGTTTTTT
v_call: TRBV19; d_call: NA; j_call: TRBJ1-4; clone_size: NA; cdr3_aa: CASKIGWGTNEKLFF; cdr3_nt: TGTGCCAGTAAGATAGGGTGGGGAACTAATGAAAAACTGTTTTTT
v_call: TRBV7-8; d_call: TRBD1; j_call: TRBJ1-1; clone_size: NA; cdr3_aa: CASSLGPDRANTEAFF; cdr3_nt: TGTGCCAGCAGCTTAGGTCCGGACAGGGCGAACACTGAAGCTTTCTTT
v_call: TRBV2; d_call: NA; j_call: TRBJ2-3; clone_size: once; cdr3_aa: CASSEPRDPSTDTQYF; cdr3_nt: TGTGCCAGCAGTGAACCTAGGGACCCAAGCACAGATACGCAGTATTTT
v_call: TRBV5-1; d_call: TRBD2; j_call: TRBJ2-5; clone_size: NA; cdr3_aa: CASSSDDLSGDQETQYF; cdr3_nt: TGCGCCAGCAGCTCGGACGACTTGAGCGGGGATCAAGAGACCCAGTACTTC
v_call: TRBV27; d_call: NA; j_call: TRBJ2-5; clone_size: NA; cdr3_aa: CASPRETQYF; cdr3_nt: TGTGCCAGCCCAAGGGAGACCCAGTACTTC
v_call: TRBV4-1; d_call: NA; j_call: TRBJ1-5; clone_size: once; cdr3_aa: CASSQDLLRVQPQHF; cdr3_nt: TGCGCCAGCAGCCAAGATCTCCTAAGGGTGCAGCCCCAGCATTTT
v_call: TRBV15; d_call: TRBD1; j_call: TRBJ1-4; clone_size: NA; cdr3_aa: CATSRAGTAEKLFF; cdr3_nt: TGTGCCACCAGCAGAGCGGGGACAGCTGAAAAACTGTTTTTT
v_call: TRBV5-6; d_call: NA; j_call: TRBJ2-7; clone_size: NA; cdr3_aa: CASSLGRGSEQYF; cdr3_nt: TGTGCCAGCAGCTTGGGCCGGGGGTCCGAGCAGTACTTC
v_call: TRBV27; d_call: NA; j_call: TRBJ2-7; clone_size: NA; cdr3_aa: CASSLSFDGEQYF; cdr3_nt: TGTGCCAGCAGTTTATCGTTTGACGGGGAGCAGTACTTC
v_call: TRBV7-9; d_call: NA; j_call: TRBJ2-1; clone_size: NA; cdr3_aa: CASSPDNEQFF; cdr3_nt: TGTGCCAGCAGCCCGGACAATGAGCAGTTCTTC
v_call: TRBV10-1; d_call: NA; j_call: TRBJ2-2; clone_size: NA; cdr3_aa: CASSDLWVGNTGELFF; cdr3_nt: TGCGCCAGCAGTGACCTTTGGGTAGGGAACACCGGGGAGCTGTTTTTT